The T cell receptor (beta chain) described here comes from a study of shared clonotypes between healthy human individuals. Study findings and constraints: The rarefaction results pointed to incomplete sorted-subset sequencing despite large depth.

Naive CD8 cells were CD45RO-negative, positively selected for CCR7, excluding terminally differentiated effector memory CD45RA+ cells. Those who donated were healthy HIV-negative adults, with no recent acute infections or vaccinations reported. Adult Caucasians living in Nashville, Tennessee made up all of the donors. CDR1 and CDR2 (germline): SGHAT, FQNNGV. The CDR3 extends over 13 amino acids. Trimming stripped 0 bases from V and 10 bases from J, with 12 bases between. Comments on this clone: Its antigen is not known.

Using immunoSEQ multiplex PCR, the repertoire was profiled, and TCRdb retains in-frame clones only, with some absent. The repertoire has roughly 770,000 clones, roughly 96% of them found once; the top ten carry less than 0.3%. Sequencing was carried out using naive CD8+ T cells sorted from blood. The chain is built from TRBV11-2 and TRBJ1-1; the D is unclear. The sequence came from a man aged 30 to 45 in good health. CDR3 DNA: TGTGCCAGCAGCTTAGATCCCAGGATGTCAGCTTTCTTT. The encoded protein is CASSLDPRMSAFF.